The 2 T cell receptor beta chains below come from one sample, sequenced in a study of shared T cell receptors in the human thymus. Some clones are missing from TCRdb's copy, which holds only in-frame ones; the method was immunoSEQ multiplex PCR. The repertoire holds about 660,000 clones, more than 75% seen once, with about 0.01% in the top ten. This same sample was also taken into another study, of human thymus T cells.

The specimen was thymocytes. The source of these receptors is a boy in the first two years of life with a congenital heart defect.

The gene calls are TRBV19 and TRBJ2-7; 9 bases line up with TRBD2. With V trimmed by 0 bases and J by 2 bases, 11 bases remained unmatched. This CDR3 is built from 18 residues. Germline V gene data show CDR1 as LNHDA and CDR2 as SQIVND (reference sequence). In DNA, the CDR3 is TGTGCCAGTAGTATAGATTCAGGGATAGCGGGGGAGACCTACGAGCAGTACTTC. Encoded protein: CASSIDSGIAGETYEQYF.

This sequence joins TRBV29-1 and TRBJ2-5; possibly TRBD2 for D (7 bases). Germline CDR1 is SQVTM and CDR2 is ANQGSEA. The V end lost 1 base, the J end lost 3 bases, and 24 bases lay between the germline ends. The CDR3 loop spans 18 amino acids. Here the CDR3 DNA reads TGCAGCGTTGAAGTTGAGGTCGGGGGGCGTAGAGCAAAAGAGACCCAGTACTTC. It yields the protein CSVEVEVGGRRAKETQYF.